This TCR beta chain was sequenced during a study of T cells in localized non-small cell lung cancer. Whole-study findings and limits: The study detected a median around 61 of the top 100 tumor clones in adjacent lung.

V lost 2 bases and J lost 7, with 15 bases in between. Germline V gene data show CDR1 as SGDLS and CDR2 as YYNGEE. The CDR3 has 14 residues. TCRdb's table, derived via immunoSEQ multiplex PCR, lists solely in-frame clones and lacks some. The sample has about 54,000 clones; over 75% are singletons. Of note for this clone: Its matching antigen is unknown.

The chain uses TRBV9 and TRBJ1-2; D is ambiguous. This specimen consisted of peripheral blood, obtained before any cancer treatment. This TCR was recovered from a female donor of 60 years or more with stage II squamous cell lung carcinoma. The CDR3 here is CASSVTDNPFGYTF. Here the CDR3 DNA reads TGTGCCAGCAGCGTCACCGACAACCCCTTTGGCTACACCTTC.